A single sample is the source of the 19 T cell receptor beta chains below, sequenced in a study of blood T cell repertoires in COVID-19. Clones were sequenced by immunoSEQ multiplex PCR, and TCRdb holds only the in-frame ones, with some missing. The repertoire has roughly 43,000 clones, 88% of them found once; the top ten carry over 3.5%. Sequencing input: peripheral blood. All receptors come from a human donor in a cohort sampled during active COVID-19.

This chain uses TRBV5-6 with TRBJ2-3; 7 positions agree with TRBD2. The germline V gene has CDR1 SGHDT and CDR2 YYEEEE. J lost 9 bases, V lost 3 bases, and 4 bases had no gene match. This CDR3 has 12 amino acids. The CDR3 coding sequence is TGTGCCAGCAGCTGGGGCGGGGGAACGCAGTATTTT. Protein: CASSWGGGTQYF.

This clone was counted only a few times. V usage is TRBV7-6 and J usage is TRBJ2-1; 10 positions match TRBD2. Trimming at V came to 2 bases and at J to 7 bases, leaving 5 bases not matched to a gene. CDR1 and CDR2 from the germline V gene are SGHVS and FNYEAQ. This CDR3 region has 15 residues. The CDR3 loop is CASSLPPSGGNEQFF. The DNA of the CDR3 is TGTGCCAGCAGCTTACCCCCTAGCGGGGGAAATGAGCAGTTCTTC.

This clone was seen a single time. CDR3 nucleotide sequence: TGTGCCAGCAGTGAATTCTTAGCGGGTGGCACAGATACGCAGTATTTT. It specifies CASSEFLAGGTDTQYF. This chain uses TRBV25-1 with TRBJ2-3, with 7 nucleotides matching TRBD2. The CDR3 consists of 16 residues. The germline V gene encodes CDR1 MGHDK and CDR2 SYGVNS. V shed 1 base, J shed 1 base, and the junction held 5 bases outside the gene matches.

The rearrangement links TRBV6-6 to TRBJ2-1; no definite D call. The CDR3 sequence is 14 residues long. The germline gives CDR1 MNHNY, CDR2 SVGAGI (reference sequence). V lost 4 bases to trimming and J lost 6 bases, with 13 bases between them. CDR3 sequence: CASSFPEPGNEQFF. Here the CDR3 DNA reads TGTGCCAGCAGTTTCCCCGAGCCGGGCAATGAGCAGTTCTTC.

The chain combines TRBV15 with TRBJ2-2; D uncertain. The ends were cut back, 1 base at V and 3 bases at J, with 12 bases in the middle. CDR1 and CDR2 (germline): LNHNV, YYDKDF (reference sequence). The CDR3 consists of 16 residues. CDR3 coding DNA: TGTGCCACCAGCAGAGTGACTGATTCCTACACCGGGGAGCTGTTTTTT. As protein: CATSRVTDSYTGELFF.

This clone was detected a few times. J is TRBJ1-4 and V is TRBV28; 9 nucleotides align to TRBD1. Germline loops: CDR1 MDHEN, CDR2 SYDVKM. This CDR3 has 18 amino acids. Trimming removed 7 bases from V and 0 bases from J; junction bases left unmatched: 12. The CDR3 DNA sequence: TGTGCCAGCACCTTTCGGGACAGGGATTATGCAACTAATGAAAAACTGTTTTTT. This sequence encodes CASTFRDRDYATNEKLFF. Looking up the rest from reference TRBV28 and TRBJ1-4 gives the full variable domain: DVKVTQSSRYLVKRTGEKVFLECVQDMDHENMFWYRQDPGLGLRLIYFSYDVKMKEKGDIPEGYSVSREKKERFSLILESASTNQTSMYLCASTFRDRDYATNEKLFFGSGTQLSVL.

This clone came up once. The chain uses TRBV7-2 and TRBJ2-7; D ambiguous. With 5 bases removed from V and 1 base from J, the gap between germline ends came to 15 bases. The CDR3 is 15 amino acids. The germline CDR1 and CDR2 sequences are SGHTA and FQGNSA. CDR3 sequence (DNA): TGTGCCAGCAGCCCCGTTCCGGTGGTATCCTACGAGCAGTACTTC. This sequence encodes CASSPVPVVSYEQYF.

This sequence joins TRBV19 and TRBJ1-1, with no clear D. Looked up from germline, CDR1 is LNHDA and CDR2 is SQIVND (reference sequence). CDR3 length: 12 residues. The germline V and J ends were trimmed by 9 bases and 1 base, with 9 bases remaining between them. The CDR3 coding sequence is TGTGCCAGCGGTTATGGGAACACTGAAGCTTTCTTT. Translated, it gives CASGYGNTEAFF.

This clone was observed a few times. The chain uses TRBV5-4 and TRBJ1-6, with 11 bases identical to TRBD1. CDR3 length: 14 residues. Unmatched junction bases numbered 5, after V lost 4 bases and J lost 11 bases. CDR1 is SGHNT and CDR2 is YYREEE in the germline V gene (reference sequence). In DNA, the CDR3 is TGTGCCAGCAGCGCGGGACAGGGGGACCCACCCCTCCACTTT. Encoded protein: CASSAGQGDPPLHF.

V is TRBV5-1 and J is TRBJ1-1; D possibly corresponds to TRBD1 (6 bases). The CDR3 spans 14 residues. Trimming left V 4 bases short and J 2 bases short, with 12 bases between. Per germline, CDR1 SGHRS and CDR2 YFSETQ. DNA of the CDR3: TGCGCCAGCAGCCAGGACAGCTATAACACTGAAGCTTTCTTT. This translates into CASSQDSYNTEAFF.

This clone was seen once. The V call is TRBV19, the J call TRBJ2-3; TRBD2 matches 9 bases. Germline V gives CDR1 LNHDA, CDR2 SQIVND (reference sequence). The J segment lost 13 bases and the V segment lost 4 bases, leaving 15 bases of the junction unmatched. The CDR3 loop spans 15 amino acids. CDR3 region: CASSTFAGGRTQEYF. In DNA, the CDR3 is TGTGCCAGTAGTACTTTCGCGGGGGGGCGAACTCAGGAGTATTTT.

J is TRBJ1-1 and V is TRBV9, with TRBD1 as a possible D gene (6 bases). The CDR3 covers 13 residues. The V end lost 0 bases, the J end lost 3 bases, and 6 bases lay between the germline ends. The germline V gene has CDR1 SGDLS and CDR2 YYNGEE. The CDR3: CASSVDRDTEAFF. CDR3 DNA sequence: TGTGCCAGCAGCGTAGACAGGGACACTGAAGCTTTCTTT.

The V and J genes are TRBV18 and TRBJ2-3; D possibly corresponds to TRBD2 (5 bases). Trimming took 2 bases from V and 3 from J, leaving 18 bases between them. This CDR3 is 17 amino acids long. Germline V lookup: CDR1 KGHSH, CDR2 LQKENI. The CDR3 region has the DNA TGTGCCAGCTCACCATTTGAGGGAATTGAGTATACAGATACGCAGTATTTT. Residues: CASSPFEGIEYTDTQYF.

This clone is judged large. The V gene is TRBV4-3, the J gene TRBJ2-1; no clear D. V dropped 0 bases and J dropped 0 bases, with 6 bases sitting between them. The CDR3 is made up of 15 amino acids. The V gene's germline CDR1 is LGHNA and CDR2 YSLEER. For the CDR3, the DNA is TGCGCCAGCAGCCAAGATCTGTCCTCCTACAATGAGCAGTTCTTC. It encodes CASSQDLSSYNEQFF.

The chain recombines TRBV5-1 with TRBJ2-7; perhaps TRBD1 as D (8 bases). The germline CDR1 and CDR2 sequences are SGHRS and YFSETQ. V was clipped by 4 bases and J by 5 bases, with 16 bases between them. The CDR3 is 14 residues long. CDR3 in DNA: TGCGCCAGCAGCGGACAGGGTCGGGAGGACGAGCAGTACTTC. This sequence encodes CASSGQGREDEQYF.

This rearrangement joins TRBV5-4 to TRBJ2-1; D remains unclear. The V and J ends lost 4 bases and 4 bases respectively, with 15 bases between them. The CDR3 loop spans 15 amino acids. In germline, CDR1 is SGHNT, CDR2 YYREEE (reference sequence). The CDR3 loop is CASSLPGSTYNEQFF. Written as DNA, the CDR3 is TGTGCCAGCAGCCTTCCGGGTAGCACGTACAATGAGCAGTTCTTC.

This clone has only one observation. V usage is TRBV30 and J usage is TRBJ2-5; the D gene is possibly TRBD2 (5 bases). V lost 2 bases to trimming and J lost 4 bases, with 17 bases between them. Germline CDR1 GTSNPN, CDR2 SVGIG (reference sequence). This CDR3 has 15 residues. CDR3 protein: CAWSPGITQRETQYF. The CDR3 DNA follows: TGTGCCTGGAGTCCGGGAATTACCCAAAGAGAGACCCAGTACTTC.

The gene calls are TRBV12-1 and TRBJ1-5; the DNA was not compared with TRBD1, the D call given in the table. TRBV12-1 is designated a pseudogene. This CDR3 has 15 residues. CDR3: CASVSGPPGDQPQHF. The CDR3 DNA reads as TGTGCCAGCGTTTCCGGGCCCCCAGGGGATCAGCCCCAGCATTTT.

This clone was recorded once. V gene TRBV6-5 combines with J gene TRBJ2-7; 9 positions match TRBD2. Germline CDR1 MNHEY, CDR2 SVGAGI. V shed 6 bases and J 3 bases; nucleotides not matched to a gene: 3. The CDR3 has 13 residues. CDR3 region: CASRRTSDYEQYF. The CDR3, as DNA: TGTGCCAGCAGAAGGACTAGCGACTACGAGCAGTACTTC.